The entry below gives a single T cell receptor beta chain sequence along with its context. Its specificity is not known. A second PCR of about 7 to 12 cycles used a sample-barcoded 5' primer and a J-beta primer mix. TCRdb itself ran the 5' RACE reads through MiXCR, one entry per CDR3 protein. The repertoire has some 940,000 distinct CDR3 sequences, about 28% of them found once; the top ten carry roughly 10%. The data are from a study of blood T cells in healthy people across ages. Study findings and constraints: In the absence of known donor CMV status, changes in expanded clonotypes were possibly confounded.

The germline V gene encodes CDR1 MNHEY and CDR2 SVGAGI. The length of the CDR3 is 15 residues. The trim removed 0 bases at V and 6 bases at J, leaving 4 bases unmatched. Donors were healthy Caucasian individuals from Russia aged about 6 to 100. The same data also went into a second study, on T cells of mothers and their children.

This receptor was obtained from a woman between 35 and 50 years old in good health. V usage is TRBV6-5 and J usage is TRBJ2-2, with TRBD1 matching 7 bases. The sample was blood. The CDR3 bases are TGTGCCAGCAGTTACTCCGGGACAGATGCCGGGGAGCTGTTTTTT. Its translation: CASSYSGTDAGELFF.